Presented here are 30 T cell receptor beta chains from one specimen sequenced in a study of T-cell memory formation after mild COVID-19. TCRdb reprocessed the 5' RACE reads via MiXCR and lists one record per CDR3 protein. In the table there are 190,000 or so distinct CDR3 sequences, about a fifth of which are singletons. Sequenced material: PBMCs or a T cell subset sorted from them (not recorded which). The source of these receptors is an adult woman who had mild COVID-19 (a few samples of this study predate the infection). Cell type and time point are not known.

The chain links TRBV27 to TRBJ1-1, with TRBD1 matching 8 bases. The CDR3 covers 14 residues. With V trimmed by 7 bases and J by 3 bases, 7 bases remained unmatched. Germline-derived CDR1 and CDR2 are MNHEY and SMNVEV (reference sequence). The CDR3 DNA reads as TGTGCCAGCATCCGGACAGGGTTGGACACTGAAGCTTTCTTT. This translates into CASIRTGLDTEAFF.

The rearrangement uses TRBV7-9 and TRBJ2-7, with TRBD1 as a possible D gene (6 bases). The V and J ends lost 2 bases and 5 bases respectively, with 16 bases between them. Germline V CDR1 and CDR2: SEHNR, FQNEAQ (reference sequence). The length of the CDR3 is 15 residues. The CDR3 DNA reads as TGTGCCAGCAGCTTATTTGGGGGCAGGTCGGACGAGCAGTACTTC. It translates to CASSLFGGRSDEQYF.

This clonotype appeared a few times. The chain joins TRBV7-2 to TRBJ2-1; 11 bases are a match to TRBD2. The V segment lost 5 bases and the J segment 4 bases; nucleotides outside the gene matches: 7. Per germline, CDR1 SGHTA and CDR2 FQGNSA. The CDR3 is 16 amino acids. In nucleotides, the CDR3 is TGTGCCAGCAGCCCACTAGCGGGGGTCGGGTACAATGAGCAGTTCTTC. This sequence encodes CASSPLAGVGYNEQFF.

The chain is built from TRBV11-2 and TRBJ2-7; unclear D gene. Looked up from germline, CDR1 is SGHAT and CDR2 is FQNNGV. V lost 3 bases and J 6 bases, leaving 3 bases between the germline ends. This CDR3 spans 10 amino acids. CDR3 sequence: CASSLVEQYF. In DNA form, the CDR3 reads TGTGCCAGCAGCTTGGTCGAGCAGTACTTC. The full variable domain, completed using reference TRBV11-2 and TRBJ2-7, is EAGVAQSPRYKIIEKRQSVAFWCNPISGHATLYWYQQILGQGPKLLIQFQNNGVVDDSQLPKDRFSAERLKGVDSTLKIQPAKLEDSAVYLCASSLVEQYFGPGTRLTVT.

The genes are TRBV7-9 and TRBJ2-7; D possibly uses TRBD1 or TRBD2 (5 bases each). The V end was cut by 3 bases, the J end by 4 bases, with 13 bases between. Germline values: CDR1 SEHNR, CDR2 FQNEAQ (reference sequence). This CDR3 spans 14 amino acids. The CDR3 loop is CASSFPGLGYEQYF. The CDR3 nucleotides read TGTGCCAGCAGCTTCCCGGGGCTGGGGTACGAGCAGTACTTC.

This clonotype was picked up a small number of times. The CDR3 DNA is TGTGCCAGCAGTTATTCAGGGTCTGAGACCCAGTACTTC. Amino acids: CASSYSGSETQYF. The chain recombines TRBV12-3 or TRBV12-4 with TRBJ2-5, with D possibly being TRBD1 (5 bases). The CDR3 spans 13 residues. Trimming shortened V by 4 bases and J by 5 bases, and 11 bases separated the two germline ends.

The chain combines TRBV6-2 or TRBV6-3 with TRBJ2-1; tentatively, D is TRBD2 (7 bases). Per germline, CDR1 MNHEY and CDR2 SVGEGT. The CDR3 runs to 16 residues. V was shortened by 7 bases and J by 8 bases, with 24 bases between the two germline ends. The CDR3 bases are TGTGCCAGCACCCTAGGGGGGGAGGAGGGTGGCGATGAGCAGTTCTTC. The encoded protein is CASTLGGEEGGDEQFF.

This clonotype was recorded at least ten times. The chain has TRBV2 and TRBJ2-1, with 7 bases aligning to TRBD1. Unmatched junction bases numbered 5, after V lost 5 bases and J lost 7 bases. The CDR3 contains 13 residues. Germline CDR1 reads SNHLY; CDR2 reads FYNNEI. This CDR3 reads CASSLGQRNEQFF. The CDR3 DNA reads as TGTGCCAGCAGTTTGGGACAGAGGAATGAGCAGTTCTTC.

Many counts were recorded for this clonotype. The rearrangement uses TRBV19 and TRBJ2-3; D possibly corresponds to TRBD2 (5 bases). Germline V gene sequence: CDR1 LNHDA, CDR2 SQIVND (reference sequence). This CDR3 region has 15 residues. Trimming left V 6 bases short and J 0 bases short, with 13 bases between. CDR3 residues: CASRLSASSTDTQYF. The DNA for the CDR3 is TGTGCCAGTAGGCTTAGCGCCTCTAGCACAGATACGCAGTATTTT.

The gene calls are TRBV7-9 and TRBJ2-3; D call uncertain. V lost 5 bases and J lost 2, with 14 bases in between. Germline CDR1 and CDR2: SEHNR and FQNEAQ (reference sequence). The CDR3 spans 15 residues. The CDR3 sequence: CASSPPGRNTDTQYF. The CDR3 nucleotides are TGTGCCAGCAGCCCCCCTGGACGGAACACAGATACGCAGTATTTT.

The chain combines TRBV5-6 with TRBJ2-1, with D possibly matching TRBD1 (6 bases). The V end lost 0 bases, the J end lost 4 bases, and 11 bases lay between the germline ends. Looked up from germline, CDR1 is SGHDT and CDR2 is YYEEEE. The CDR3 contains 15 residues. The CDR3 sequence is CASSLEGVPYNEQFF. CDR3 bases: TGTGCCAGCAGCTTGGAGGGGGTCCCGTACAATGAGCAGTTCTTC.

The rearrangement uses TRBV20-1 and TRBJ2-1; D may be TRBD2 (5 bases). The CDR3 covers 14 residues. The germline V gene has CDR1 DFQATT and CDR2 SNEGSKA (reference sequence). The CDR3 DNA sequence: TGCAGGCCCCCAAGGGAGACTGGGTACAATGAGCAGTTCTTC. This codes for CRPPRETGYNEQFF.

The sample holds a few counts of this clonotype. The chain links TRBV27 to TRBJ2-3; D not resolved. V lost 2 bases and J 2 bases, leaving 14 bases between the germline ends. Germline V gene data show CDR1 as MNHEY and CDR2 as SMNVEV (reference sequence). The CDR3 spans 16 residues. The CDR3 bases are TGTGCCAGCAGTTTAGGTGTTGGACCCAACACAGATACGCAGTATTTT. This codes for CASSLGVGPNTDTQYF.

This clonotype was picked up a small number of times. This chain uses TRBV27 with TRBJ2-1; TRBD2 agrees at 14 bases. Germline loops: CDR1 MNHEY, CDR2 SMNVEV (reference sequence). The CDR3 has 19 residues. V trimming: 0 bases; J trimming: 0 bases; junction bases outside the gene matches: 4. The CDR3 reads CASSLSPGLAGGSYNEQFF. CDR3 bases: TGTGCCAGCAGTTTATCGCCCGGACTAGCGGGAGGCTCCTACAATGAGCAGTTCTTC.

Only a few counts were recorded for this clonotype. The chain has TRBV24-1 and TRBJ2-7, with 9 bases aligning to TRBD2. Trimming at V came to 3 bases and at J to 4 bases, leaving 12 bases not matched to a gene. Germline V gene sequence: CDR1 KGHDR, CDR2 SFDVKD. CDR3 length equals 17 residues. CDR3 sequence reads: CATSDKNLSGGFYEQYF. The CDR3 bases are TGTGCCACCAGTGATAAAAACCTAAGCGGGGGGTTTTACGAGCAGTACTTC.

This clonotype has only a few counts. This chain connects TRBV20-1 to TRBJ1-6; D is perhaps TRBD1 (5 bases). The CDR3 is 14 amino acids. Germline V gene sequence: CDR1 DFQATT, CDR2 SNEGSKA (reference sequence). The V and J ends lost 3 bases and 7 bases respectively, with 13 bases between them. CDR3 region: CSARRGRENSPLHF. CDR3 sequence (DNA): TGCAGTGCTAGGAGGGGCAGGGAGAATTCACCCCTCCACTTT.

This clonotype was observed once. The rearrangement joins TRBV11-2 to TRBJ2-2, with a weak D call TRBD2 (6 bases). Trimming took off 5 bases at V and 3 bases at J, with 25 bases between the two ends. Germline V CDR1 and CDR2: SGHAT, FQNNGV. The length of the CDR3 is 19 residues. The CDR3 sequence is CASSPPRGAGSLDTGELFF. In DNA, the CDR3 is TGTGCCAGCAGCCCCCCCCGTGGGGCGGGAAGTCTGGACACCGGGGAGCTGTTTTTT.

The rearrangement links TRBV19 to TRBJ1-1; possibly TRBD1 for D (5 bases). Germline loops: CDR1 LNHDA, CDR2 SQIVND (reference sequence). V was pared by 3 bases and J by 3 bases, with 8 bases between. The CDR3 has 13 residues. The CDR3 DNA sequence: TGTGCCAGTAGTATTCTGGGGGACACTGAAGCTTTCTTT. Its protein is CASSILGDTEAFF. Full variable domain (remainder filled in from reference TRBV19 and TRBJ1-1): DGGITQSPKYLFRKEGQNVTLSCEQNLNHDAMYWYRQDPGQGLRLIYYSQIVNDFQKGDIAEGYSVSREKKESFPLTVTSAQKNPTAFYLCASSILGDTEAFFGQGTRLTVV.

This sequence joins TRBV3-1 and TRBJ2-3, with 12 bases aligning to TRBD2. This CDR3 has 16 residues. V gave up 5 bases and J gave up 5 bases; unmatched junction bases: 8. Per germline, CDR1 LGHDT and CDR2 YNNKEL (reference sequence). The CDR3 region is CASSDASGGAVDTQYF. The CDR3, as DNA: TGTGCCAGCAGCGATGCTAGCGGGGGGGCGGTAGATACGCAGTATTTT.

The chain carries TRBV7-6 and TRBJ2-7, with 8 bases fitting TRBD1. CDR3 length equals 16 residues. V gave up 5 bases and J gave up 0 bases; unmatched junction bases: 9. The germline V gene encodes CDR1 SGHVS and CDR2 FNYEAQ. CDR3 in amino acids: CASSPITGTGSYEQYF. The DNA of the CDR3 is TGTGCCAGCAGCCCGATTACCGGGACAGGCTCCTACGAGCAGTACTTC.

In its sample, this clonotype was seen a few times. The rearrangement links TRBV24-1 to TRBJ2-5; D unresolved. Per germline, CDR1 KGHDR and CDR2 SFDVKD. CDR3 length: 13 amino acids. V gave up 1 base and J gave up 5 bases, with 7 bases separating them. The CDR3 DNA follows: TGTGCCACCAGTGATTTAAGGCTTGAGACCCAGTACTTC. Its protein is CATSDLRLETQYF.

The table lists this clonotype with a few counts. In DNA, the CDR3 is TGTGCCAGCAGTGGGAAAGGGGGCTACACCTTC. This encodes CASSGKGGYTF. The chain links TRBV4-2 to TRBJ1-2; the D is unclear. The V end was cut by 6 bases, the J end by 8 bases, with 10 bases between. The CDR3 has 11 residues. Germline V gene data show CDR1 as LGHNA and CDR2 as YNFKEQ.

The chain employs TRBV5-1 and TRBJ2-1, with 7 bases fitting TRBD2. CDR1 SGHRS and CDR2 YFSETQ come from the germline V gene. The ends lost 0 bases at V and 7 bases at J; junction bases unmatched: 10. CDR3 length equals 16 residues. In DNA, the CDR3 is TGCGCCAGCAGCTTGGTTCCGGCGGGAGCAGCAAATGAGCAGTTCTTC. Residues: CASSLVPAGAANEQFF.

This chain joins TRBV27 and TRBJ2-7, with 10 bases that match TRBD1. Trimming took 2 bases from V and 7 from J; bases not matched to a gene: 8. Per germline, CDR1 MNHEY and CDR2 SMNVEV (reference sequence). The CDR3 runs to 15 residues. CDR3 region: CASSLRTGGRLEQYF. CDR3 nucleotide sequence: TGTGCCAGCAGTTTAAGGACAGGGGGTCGTTTGGAGCAGTACTTC.

The table lists this clonotype with a few counts. This chain connects TRBV5-6 to TRBJ1-2; D gene uncertain. Trimming took off 1 base at V and 0 bases at J, with 10 bases between the two ends. The CDR3 is made up of 15 amino acids. Germline CDR1 and CDR2: SGHDT and YYEEEE. In nucleotides, the CDR3 is TGTGCCAGCAGCTTGACCGGGGATGCTAACTATGGCTACACCTTC. Protein product: CASSLTGDANYGYTF.

The table lists this clonotype with a few counts. The chain employs TRBV7-6 and TRBJ2-7; the D gene is possibly TRBD1 (5 bases). The germline V gene has CDR1 SGHVS and CDR2 FNYEAQ. The CDR3 runs to 18 residues. Deletions cut 5 bases from V and 0 bases from J, with 23 bases between. Here the CDR3 DNA reads TGTGCCAGCAGCCCACCCGCTTCAGACAGATCCCACTCCTACGAGCAGTACTTC. It is translated as CASSPPASDRSHSYEQYF.

V gene TRBV6-5 combines with J gene TRBJ2-7; 9 bases align to TRBD2. Germline-derived CDR1 and CDR2 are MNHEY and SVGAGI. This CDR3 spans 13 amino acids. The V segment lost 8 bases and the J segment 7 bases; nucleotides outside the gene matches: 9. The chain's CDR3 is CASGAGGFEEQYF. For the CDR3, the DNA is TGTGCCAGCGGGGCGGGGGGGTTTGAGGAGCAGTACTTC.

The sample holds a few counts of this clonotype. The chain has TRBV20-1 and TRBJ2-1, with 7 bases lining up with TRBD2. Germline CDR1 is DFQATT and CDR2 is SNEGSKA (reference sequence). V shed 0 bases and J 3 bases; nucleotides not matched to a gene: 8. This CDR3 has 16 residues. The CDR3, as DNA: TGCAGTGCTAGAGATGTGGCTAGCGGTATCTACAATGAGCAGTTCTTC. It translates to CSARDVASGIYNEQFF.

This chain uses TRBV7-9 with TRBJ1-1; D possibly corresponds to TRBD1 (6 bases). V was clipped by 1 base and J by 5 bases, with 11 bases between them. Germline V gene lookup returns CDR1 SEHNR and CDR2 FQNEAQ (reference sequence). The CDR3 totals 14 residues. The CDR3 sequence: CASSLGQGRTEAFF. The CDR3 bases are TGTGCCAGCAGCTTAGGGCAGGGGAGGACTGAAGCTTTCTTT. The full variable domain, with the rest looked up from reference TRBV7-9 and TRBJ1-1, is DTGVSQNPRHKITKRGQNVTFRCDPISEHNRLYWYRQTLGQGPEFLTYFQNEAQLEKSRLLSDRFSAERPKGSFSTLEIQRTEQGDSAMYLCASSLGQGRTEAFFGQGTRLTVV.

This clonotype was observed many times. V is TRBV4-1 and J is TRBJ2-1; D possibly matches TRBD1 or TRBD2 (5 bases each). Germline-derived CDR1 and CDR2 are MGHRA and YSYEKL. CDR3 length: 16 residues. Between the trimmed V and J ends, which lost 4 bases and 8 bases, there was a span of 21 bases. CDR3 coding DNA: TGCGCCAGCAGCCTCACCGTGGTGGGGGAGTTCTATGAGCAGTTCTTC. This codes for CASSLTVVGEFYEQFF.